The 5 T cell receptor beta chains presented below share a single source sample, sequenced in a study of CD8+ T cells in alopecia areata. RNA extraction was followed by reverse transcription into cDNA, which acted as the sequencing template. Clones were sequenced by immunoSEQ multiplex PCR, and TCRdb holds only the in-frame ones, with some missing. Of roughly 150,000 clones listed, roughly 50% are singletons. The material sequenced was CD4+ T cells sorted from blood. The origin of the receptors is a human donor in good health.

Of note for this clone: A read error may account for a junction end that differs from germline. J is TRBJ1-2 and V is TRBV5-4, with D possibly being TRBD1 (6 bases). Germline values: CDR1 SGHNT, CDR2 YYREEE (reference sequence). The CDR3 runs to 11 residues. Here the CDR3 DNA reads TGTGCCAGCAGGGACAGTAGTGGGGTAGTGTTC. Protein: CASRDSSGVVF. Variable domain in full (rest from reference TRBV5-4 and TRBJ1-2): ETGVTQSPTHLIKTRGQQVTLRCSSQSGHNTVSWYQQALGQGPQFIFQYYREEENGRGNFPPRFSGLQFPNYSSELNVNALELDDSALYLCASRDSSGVVFGSGTRLTVV.

The CDR3 DNA reads as TGCAGCGTTTTGTCATCCACTGAAGCTTTCTTT. Translated: CSVLSSTEAFF. The chain joins TRBV29-1 to TRBJ1-1; D is unclear. The germline V and J ends were trimmed by 5 bases and 4 bases, with 8 bases remaining between them. The germline CDR1 and CDR2 sequences are SQVTM and ANQGSEA. CDR3 size: 11 residues.

This clone was seen once. The gene calls are TRBV6-6 and TRBJ1-2, with a weak D call TRBD1 (5 bases). The V gene's germline CDR1 is MNHNY and CDR2 SVGAGI (reference sequence). The CDR3 contains 14 residues. Trimming removed 7 bases from V and 0 bases from J, with 12 bases in between. In DNA, the CDR3 is TGTGCCAGCAAATACGGGGCCACTAACTATGGCTACACCTTC. It yields the protein CASKYGATNYGYTF.

This clone was recorded a few times. This chain joins TRBV19 and TRBJ1-1, with D maybe TRBD1 (6 bases). V was trimmed by 7 bases and J by 2 bases, leaving 17 bases between them. CDR1 and CDR2 (germline): LNHDA, SQIVND (reference sequence). The CDR3 runs to 15 residues. The CDR3 protein is CASTIRRQVNTEAFF. The DNA for the CDR3 is TGTGCCAGTACCATCCGAAGACAGGTAAACACTGAAGCTTTCTTT.

In this sample, this clone turned up a few times. J is TRBJ2-1 and V is TRBV5-1; no clear D. The CDR3 has 14 residues. The germline V gene encodes CDR1 SGHRS and CDR2 YFSETQ. V was clipped by 1 base and J by 4 bases, with 9 bases between them. CDR3 sequence (DNA): TGCGCCAGCAGCTTGATCGGGTCGTACAATGAGCAGTTCTTC. It is translated as CASSLIGSYNEQFF. The whole variable domain, filled in from reference TRBV5-1 and TRBJ2-1, reads KAGVTQTPRYLIKTRGQQVTLSCSPISGHRSVSWYQQTPGQGLQFLFEYFSETQRNKGNFPGRFSGRQFSNSRSEMNVSTLELGDSALYLCASSLIGSYNEQFFGPGTRLTVL.